The 23 T cell receptor beta chains below come from one sample, sequenced in a study of T cells in women clearing cervical HPV infection (dated 2018 in TCRdb). Libraries came from the immunoSEQ multiplex PCR assay. TCRdb obtained this table from immuneACCESS and retained in-frame rearrangements with V and J assigned. These tables miss some clones; where compared with another copy, unresolved V genes account for less than half of the shortfall, and the remainder is unexplained. This sample's table contains around 31,000 clones. 4.3% of the sample belongs to the ten largest clones. The sample consisted of blood buffy coat. The receptors derive from a woman between 18 and 69 years old with a cervical HPV16 infection that either progressed to CIN3+ or cleared (not recorded which).

Comments on this clone: Sequencing ends 3 residues short of the CDR3 end; the germline J gene provides the rest. This chain joins TRBV20-1 and TRBJ2-3; TRBD2 aligns across 9 bases. Germline V gives CDR1 DFQATT, CDR2 SNEGSKA (reference sequence). The CDR3 has 17 residues. The trim removed 5 bases at V and 6 bases at J, leaving 18 bases unmatched. The CDR3 bases that were read are TGCAGTGCTTCCCGGCTAGCGGGAACCCAAGAGGGGGATACG. It yields the protein CSASRLAGTQEGDT. The CDR3 in its entirety is CSASRLAGTQEGDTQYF.

To note about this clone: The read halts 3 residues ahead of the CDR3 end, with the missing end drawn from the germline J gene. The chain combines TRBV24-1 with TRBJ2-7, with TRBD2 identical over 13 bases. CDR1 is KGHDR and CDR2 is SFDVKD in the germline V gene. J was trimmed by 1 base and V by 7 bases; bases with no gene match: 6. This CDR3 is built from 16 residues. The part of the CDR3 DNA that was read is TGTGCCACCAGCGGGACTAGCGGGAAGGGGTCCTACGAG. It yields the protein CATSGTSGKGSYE. The entire CDR3 sequence reads CATSGTSGKGSYEQYF.

As to this clone: Mismatch with germline at one junction end may stem from a read error. CDR3 region: CASSLDSDTQYF. Incomplete CDR3 DNA: TGTGCCAGCAGCCTAGACTCAGATACC. The chain carries TRBV11-3 and TRBJ2-5, with D unresolved. The read terminates 3 residues before the CDR3 end, so the remaining end is supplied by the germline J gene. Germline V CDR1 and CDR2: SGHNT, YENEEA. The CDR3 contains 12 residues.

Notes on this clone: The read stops 3 residues short of the end of the CDR3; the missing end is completed from the germline J gene. This chain connects TRBV30 to TRBJ1-1; no clear D. Germline V gene lookup returns CDR1 GTSNPN and CDR2 SVGIG (reference sequence). This CDR3 spans 11 amino acids. V lost 3 bases to trimming and J lost 1 base, with 3 bases between them. Partial CDR3 DNA: TGTGCCTGGAGCAGGAACACTGAA. This encodes CAWSRNTE. The full CDR3 is CAWSRNTEAFF.

About this clone itself: The missing CDR3 end, 3 residues past where the read stops, is filled in from the germline J gene. The chain carries TRBV10-1 and TRBJ2-1; 7 nucleotides match TRBD2. Germline V CDR1 and CDR2: WNHNN, SYGVQD (reference sequence). This CDR3 region has 15 residues. The V gene end was trimmed by 2 bases and the J gene end by 0 bases; junction bases not matched to a gene: 1. CDR3 DNA (partial): TGCGCCAGCAGTGAGCGCGGGAGCTCCTACAATGAG. Protein sequence: CASSERGSSYNE. The CDR3 in full is CASSERGSSYNEQFF.

With respect to this clone: The germline gene is not matched at one end of the junction; a read error may be the cause. This chain's CDR3 is CASSPNDRVTGNAIYF. CDR3 bases read: TGTGCCAGCTCACCTAACGACAGGGTGACCGGAAACGCC. V is TRBV18 and J is TRBJ1-3; 7 nucleotides match TRBD1. The CDR3 is cut off 3 residues early in the read; its end comes from the germline J gene. The CDR3 extends over 16 amino acids. CDR1 is KGHSH, CDR2 LQKENI, per germline.

Worth noting for this clone: The read ends 3 residues early relative to the CDR3; the germline J gene fills the gap. V and J are TRBV11-2 and TRBJ2-7; 10 positions match TRBD2. Germline CDR1 is SGHAT and CDR2 is FQNNGV. Unmatched junction bases numbered 2, after V lost 0 bases and J lost 6 bases. CDR3 size: 14 residues. The CDR3: CASSLEAGGPEQYF. The sequenced CDR3 bases are TGTGCCAGCAGCTTAGAAGCGGGGGGGCCCGAG.

About this clone: The read ends 3 residues shy of where the CDR3 ends; the end is completed using the germline J gene. This chain joins TRBV7-2 and TRBJ1-1; 7 bases are shared with TRBD1. CDR1 and CDR2 from the germline V gene are SGHTA and FQGNSA. The CDR3 covers 13 residues. V lost 3 bases to trimming and J lost 6 bases; unmatched junction nucleotides: 4. The sequenced CDR3 bases are TGTGCCAGCAGCTTGTACAGGGGACCTGAA. Translated: CASSLYRGPE. The full CDR3 is CASSLYRGPEAFF.

With respect to this clone: The sequence runs out 3 residues before the end of the CDR3; the remainder is reconstructed from the germline J gene. The chain recombines TRBV5-1 with TRBJ2-3, with D possibly TRBD2 on 6 matching bases. In germline, CDR1 is SGHRS, CDR2 YFSETQ. CDR3 length: 13 amino acids. This CDR3 is CASSMTSSETQYF. The covered CDR3 bases are TGCGCCAGCAGCATGACTAGTAGCGAGACG.

Comments on this clone: At one end, the junction sequence differs from germline, possibly due to a read error. The CDR3 end falls 3 residues outside the read, so it is completed with the germline J gene. This sequence joins TRBV4-2 and TRBJ2-7; 7 nucleotides align to TRBD1. Germline loops: CDR1 LGHNA, CDR2 YNFKEQ. The CDR3 has 13 residues. This chain's CDR3 is CASSQDRVDEQYF. The covered CDR3 bases are TGCGCCAGCAGCCAAGACAGGGTCGACGAG.

The DNA read from the CDR3 is TGTGCCAGCAGTGAAAGTCGGACTAGCGGGAGTGAG. This codes for CASSESRTSGSE. The complete CDR3 protein is CASSESRTSGSEQFF. The V and J genes are TRBV6-1 and TRBJ2-1; 13 bases are shared with TRBD2. The read falls 3 residues short of the CDR3 end, and the missing part is taken from the germline J gene. V dropped 2 bases and J dropped 9; count of bases not matched to a gene: 4. Germline lookup yields CDR1 MNHNS and CDR2 SASEGT. This CDR3 region has 15 residues.

Concerning this clone: From the germline J gene comes the end of the CDR3, since the read stops 3 residues before it. The V gene is TRBV6-1, the J gene TRBJ1-2, with 7 bases matching TRBD1. The CDR3 runs to 13 residues. Per germline, CDR1 MNHNS and CDR2 SASEGT. The CDR3 protein is CASSAPGQSIYTF. CDR3 DNA (partial): TGTGCCAGCAGTGCCCCGGGACAGTCAATC.

On this clone itself: The CDR3 end lies 3 residues beyond the end of the read and is filled in from the germline J gene. This chain joins TRBV5-1 and TRBJ2-1, with TRBD2 matching 7 bases. Germline CDR1 and CDR2: SGHRS and YFSETQ. V trimming: 0 bases; J trimming: 7 bases; junction bases outside the gene matches: 7. The CDR3 has 15 residues. The CDR3 DNA, read in part, is TGCGCCAGCAGCTTGGTGGGAGGGGTCTTTAATGAG. The encoded protein is CASSLVGGVFNE. The whole CDR3 sequence reads CASSLVGGVFNEQFF.

Incomplete CDR3 DNA: TGCAGTGCTAGGGAACAGGGGGTCAACAATCAGCCC. Its protein product is CSAREQGVNNQP. The full CDR3 protein reads CSAREQGVNNQPQHF. The genes are TRBV20-1 and TRBJ1-5; 8 bases are a match to TRBD1. Read data end 3 residues before the CDR3 end; the end is taken from the germline J gene. The CDR3 consists of 15 residues. V shed 3 bases, J shed 3 bases, and the junction held 7 bases outside the gene matches. CDR1 and CDR2 (germline): DFQATT, SNEGSKA (reference sequence).

Note on this clone: With the read ending 3 residues before the CDR3 end, the germline J gene is used to fill in that end. The V gene is TRBV5-1, the J gene TRBJ2-2; 11 positions match TRBD2. Germline V CDR1 and CDR2: SGHRS, YFSETQ. Germline trimming cut 0 bases from V and 5 bases from J; bases unmatched to any gene: 3. The CDR3 loop spans 16 amino acids. This CDR3 reads CASSLVAGGPTGELFF. The CDR3 bases that were read are TGCGCCAGCAGCTTGGTAGCGGGAGGGCCTACCGGGGAG.

The CDR3 protein is CSAHPRDNPYEQYF. The part of the CDR3 DNA that was read is TGCAGTGCTCACCCCCGGGACAACCCCTACGAG. The chain couples TRBV20-1 to TRBJ2-7; TRBD1 is a possible D gene (6 bases). Read coverage stops 3 residues before the CDR3 terminus; the germline J gene supplies the remainder. V was clipped by 5 bases and J by 2 bases, with 16 bases between them. Germline CDR1 DFQATT, CDR2 SNEGSKA (reference sequence). The CDR3 sequence is 14 residues long.

Points on this clone: With the read ending 3 residues before the CDR3 end, the germline J gene is used to fill in that end. The chain joins TRBV30 to TRBJ2-2, with 8 positions matching TRBD1. Germline CDR1 and CDR2: GTSNPN and SVGIG (reference sequence). The CDR3 sequence is 14 residues long. The sequenced CDR3 bases are TGTGCCTGGAGTATGGACAGGGATATTTCACCG. It is translated as CAWSMDRDISP. The full CDR3 is CAWSMDRDISPLFF.

Worth noting for this clone: The read falls 3 residues short of the CDR3 end, and the missing part is taken from the germline J gene. The chain links TRBV30 to TRBJ1-6; D is possibly TRBD1 (6 bases). The CDR3 totals 13 residues. V lost 2 bases and J lost 7, with 9 bases in between. Germline CDR1 GTSNPN, CDR2 SVGIG (reference sequence). The chain's CDR3 is CAWSRDKNSPLHF. The sequenced part of the CDR3 DNA is TGTGCCTGGAGTAGGGACAAAAATTCACCC.

Points on this clone: The read ends 3 residues shy of where the CDR3 ends; the end is completed using the germline J gene. This chain uses TRBV4-2 with TRBJ1-5; the D gene is possibly TRBD1 (5 bases). V dropped 4 bases and J dropped 5 bases, with 15 bases sitting between them. The CDR3 is made up of 15 amino acids. CDR1 is LGHNA, CDR2 YNFKEQ, per germline. The part of the CDR3 DNA that was read is TGTGCCAGCAGCCCCTGGGGCACAGACCATCAGCCC. Translated, it gives CASSPWGTDHQP. The whole CDR3 reads CASSPWGTDHQPQHF.

On this clone itself: The DNA ends 3 residues before the CDR3 does, and the rest of the CDR3 is filled in from the germline J gene. The gene calls are TRBV30 and TRBJ2-4, with no clear D. Per germline, CDR1 GTSNPN and CDR2 SVGIG (reference sequence). This CDR3 has 11 amino acids. CDR3 protein: CAWSHYYGQYF. CDR3 bases read: TGTGCCTGGAGTCACTACTATGGT. Drawing the rest from reference TRBV30 and TRBJ2-4, the complete variable domain is SQTIHQWPATLVQPVGSPLSLECTVEGTSNPNLYWYRQAAGRGLQLLFYSVGIGQISSEVPQNLSASRPQDRQFILSSKKLLLSDSGFYLCAWSHYYGQYFGAGTRLSVL.

As concerns this clone: The CDR3 extends 3 residues past the end of the read, so its final part is completed from the germline J gene. This rearrangement joins TRBV19 to TRBJ1-1; D perhaps matches TRBD1 (6 bases). This CDR3 region has 14 residues. The germline CDR1 and CDR2 sequences are LNHDA and SQIVND (reference sequence). V was trimmed by 5 bases and J by 3 bases, leaving 13 bases between them. The sequenced CDR3 bases are TGTGCCAGTAGTTCATCAGGGGTCTACACTGAA. Translation: CASSSSGVYTE. The whole CDR3 is CASSSSGVYTEAFF.

Worth noting for this clone: The read ends 3 residues shy of where the CDR3 ends; the end is completed using the germline J gene. This chain uses TRBV30 with TRBJ2-3; 7 bases map to TRBD2. Germline lookup yields CDR1 GTSNPN and CDR2 SVGIG (reference sequence). There are 12 residues in the CDR3. CDR3 sequence: CAWSGGNQPQYF. Partial CDR3 DNA: TGTGCCTGGAGCGGGGGGAATCAGCCG. Together with reference TRBV30 and TRBJ2-3, the CDR3 gives the full variable domain: SQTIHQWPATLVQPVGSPLSLECTVEGTSNPNLYWYRQAAGRGLQLLFYSVGIGQISSEVPQNLSASRPQDRQFILSSKKLLLSDSGFYLCAWSGGNQPQYFGPGTRLTVL.

With regard to this clone: The CDR3 end falls 3 residues outside the read, so it is completed with the germline J gene. The chain recombines TRBV14 with TRBJ2-3, with TRBD2 matching 11 bases. The germline V gene encodes CDR1 SGHDN and CDR2 FVKESK. This CDR3 is built from 16 residues. V lost 4 bases, J lost 5 bases, and 8 bases stayed unmatched. The sequenced CDR3 bases are TGTGCCAGCAGCCCCCTACTAGCGGGAGATCGAGATACG. This gives the protein CASSPLLAGDRDT. The whole CDR3 sequence reads CASSPLLAGDRDTQYF.